This T cell receptor beta chain originates from a study of T cells in Graves' hyperthyroidism and ophthalmopathy. Findings and caveats of the study: Separation of ophthalmopathy from stable hyperthyroidism was achieved by a 13 V-J model.

CDR1 and CDR2 (germline): LNHDA, SQIVND (reference sequence). Deletions cut 3 bases from V and 10 bases from J, with 10 bases between. The CDR3 has 13 amino acids. Under 3 months was the duration of disease in ophthalmopathy patients, who also had a Clinical Activity Score of at least 3 and a NOSPECS grade of at least 4. The diagnoses drew upon clinical symptoms, serum thyroxine and TRAb, thyroid ultrasound and orbital computed tomography. This clonotype has just a few counts. The antigen remains unidentified. TCR beta CDR3 region amplification was performed from RNA transcripts. With the HTBI primer set, the TCR CDR3 went through a first round of RT-PCR. Each CDR3 protein is one row after TCRdb ran MiXCR on the multiplex PCR reads. The repertoire holds hundreds of thousands of distinct CDR3 sequences, with roughly 15% as singletons.

Sequencing input: blood. This clonotype originated in a woman aged 45-65 years with Graves' ophthalmopathy. The chain recombines TRBV19 with TRBJ1-6; D gene unclear. In DNA, the CDR3 is TGTGCCAGTAGTATCGGTCAGTCCTCACCCCTCCACTTT. This sequence encodes CASSIGQSSPLHF.